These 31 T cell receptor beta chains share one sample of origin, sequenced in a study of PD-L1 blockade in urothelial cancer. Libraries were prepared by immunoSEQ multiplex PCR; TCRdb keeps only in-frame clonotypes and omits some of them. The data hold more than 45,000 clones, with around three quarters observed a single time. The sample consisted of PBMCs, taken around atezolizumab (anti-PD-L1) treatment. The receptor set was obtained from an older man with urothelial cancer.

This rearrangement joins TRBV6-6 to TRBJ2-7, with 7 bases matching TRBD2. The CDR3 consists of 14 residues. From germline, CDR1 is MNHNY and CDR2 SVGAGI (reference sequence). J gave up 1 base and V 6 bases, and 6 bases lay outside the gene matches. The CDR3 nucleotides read TGTGCCAGCAGGGTTAGCGGGTATTCCTACGAGCAGTACTTC. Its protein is CASRVSGYSYEQYF.

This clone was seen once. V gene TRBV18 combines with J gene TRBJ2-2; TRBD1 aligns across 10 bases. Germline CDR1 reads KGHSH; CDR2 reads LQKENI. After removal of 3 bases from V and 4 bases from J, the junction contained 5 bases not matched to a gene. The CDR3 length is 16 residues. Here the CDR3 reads CASSPTTGGSTGELFF. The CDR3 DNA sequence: TGTGCCAGCTCACCGACGACAGGGGGCTCCACCGGGGAGCTGTTTTTT. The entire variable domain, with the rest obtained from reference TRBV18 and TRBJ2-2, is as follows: NAGVMQNPRHLVRRRGQEARLRCSPMKGHSHVYWYRQLPEEGLKFMVYLQKENIIDESGMPKERFSAEFPKEGPSILRIQQVVRGDSAAYFCASSPTTGGSTGELFFGEGSRLTVL.

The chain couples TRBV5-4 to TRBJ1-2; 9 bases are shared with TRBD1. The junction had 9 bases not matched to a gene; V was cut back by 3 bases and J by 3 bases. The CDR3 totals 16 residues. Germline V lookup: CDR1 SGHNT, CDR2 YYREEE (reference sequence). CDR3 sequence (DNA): TGTGCCAGCAGCTCCCACACAGGGGGCGCGGACTATGGCTACACCTTC. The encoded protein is CASSSHTGGADYGYTF.

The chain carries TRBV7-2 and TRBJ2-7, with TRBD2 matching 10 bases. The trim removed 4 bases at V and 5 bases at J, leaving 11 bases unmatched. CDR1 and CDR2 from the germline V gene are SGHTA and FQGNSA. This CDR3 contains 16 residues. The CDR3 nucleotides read TGTGCCAGCAGCTCCACTAGCGGGATGGTAATCCACGAGCAGTACTTC. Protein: CASSSTSGMVIHEQYF.

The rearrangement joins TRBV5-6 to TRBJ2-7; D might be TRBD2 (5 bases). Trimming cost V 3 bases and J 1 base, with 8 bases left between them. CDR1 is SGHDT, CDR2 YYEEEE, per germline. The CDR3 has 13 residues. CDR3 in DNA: TGTGCCAGCAGCTGGAGCGGATCCTACGAGCAGTACTTC. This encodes CASSWSGSYEQYF.

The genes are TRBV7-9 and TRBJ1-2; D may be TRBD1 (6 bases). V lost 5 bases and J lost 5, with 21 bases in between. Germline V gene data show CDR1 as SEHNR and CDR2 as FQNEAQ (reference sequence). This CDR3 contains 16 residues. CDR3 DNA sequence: TGTGCCAGCAGCCCCCGGGGGGGGACGACAGGTTATGGCTACACCTTC. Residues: CASSPRGGTTGYGYTF.

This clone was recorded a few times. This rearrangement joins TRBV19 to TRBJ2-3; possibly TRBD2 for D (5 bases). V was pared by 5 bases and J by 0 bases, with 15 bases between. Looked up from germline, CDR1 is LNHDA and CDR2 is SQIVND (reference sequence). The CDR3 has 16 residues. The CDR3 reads CASSGGSSPSTDTQYF. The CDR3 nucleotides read TGTGCCAGTAGTGGCGGGTCCAGTCCTAGCACAGATACGCAGTATTTT.

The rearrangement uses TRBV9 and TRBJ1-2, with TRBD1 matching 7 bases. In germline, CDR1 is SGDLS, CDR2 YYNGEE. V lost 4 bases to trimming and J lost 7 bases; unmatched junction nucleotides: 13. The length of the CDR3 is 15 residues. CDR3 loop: CASSSREGGQAGYTF. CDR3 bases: TGTGCCAGCAGCTCCCGGGAAGGGGGCCAGGCTGGCTACACCTTC. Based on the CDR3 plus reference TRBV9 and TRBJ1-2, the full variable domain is DSGVTQTPKHLITATGQRVTLRCSPRSGDLSVYWYQQSLDQGLQFLIQYYNGEERAKGNILERFSAQQFPDLHSELNLSSLELGDSALYFCASSSREGGQAGYTFGSGTRLTVV.

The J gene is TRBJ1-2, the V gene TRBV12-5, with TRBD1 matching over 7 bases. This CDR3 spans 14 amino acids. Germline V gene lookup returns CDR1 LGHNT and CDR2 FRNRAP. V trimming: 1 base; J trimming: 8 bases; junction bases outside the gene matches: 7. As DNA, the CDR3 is TGTGCTAGTGGTTTGGGGGGGACAGTGGGAGGCTACACCTTC. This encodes CASGLGGTVGGYTF.

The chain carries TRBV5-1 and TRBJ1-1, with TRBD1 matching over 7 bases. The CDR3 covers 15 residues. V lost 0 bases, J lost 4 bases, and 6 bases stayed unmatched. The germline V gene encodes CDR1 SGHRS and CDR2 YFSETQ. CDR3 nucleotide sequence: TGCGCCAGCAGCTTGGGTTTCGGGACAGCCACTGAAGCTTTCTTT. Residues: CASSLGFGTATEAFF.

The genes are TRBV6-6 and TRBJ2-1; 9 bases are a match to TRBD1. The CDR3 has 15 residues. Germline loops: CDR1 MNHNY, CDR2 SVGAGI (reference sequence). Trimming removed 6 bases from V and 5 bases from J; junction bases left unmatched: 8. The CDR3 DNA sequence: TGTGCCAGCAGCCAACCGGGACAGGGCCACAATGAGCAGTTCTTC. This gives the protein CASSQPGQGHNEQFF.

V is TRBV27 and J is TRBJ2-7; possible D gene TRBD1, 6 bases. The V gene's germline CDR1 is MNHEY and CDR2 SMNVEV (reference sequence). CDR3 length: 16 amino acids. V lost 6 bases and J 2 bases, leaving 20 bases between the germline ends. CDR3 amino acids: CASRAPGVLIPYEQYF. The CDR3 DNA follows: TGTGCCAGCAGAGCGCCAGGGGTCTTAATACCCTACGAGCAGTACTTC.

The CDR3 sequence is CASSLVFMRGGAYEQYF. The CDR3 DNA is TGTGCCAGCAGCTTAGTATTTATGCGGGGGGGCGCCTACGAGCAGTACTTC. The chain couples TRBV7-2 to TRBJ2-7, with 9 positions matching TRBD2. There are 17 residues in the CDR3. V lost 1 base to trimming and J lost 2 bases; unmatched junction nucleotides: 9. Germline assignment: CDR1 SGHTA and CDR2 FQGNSA.

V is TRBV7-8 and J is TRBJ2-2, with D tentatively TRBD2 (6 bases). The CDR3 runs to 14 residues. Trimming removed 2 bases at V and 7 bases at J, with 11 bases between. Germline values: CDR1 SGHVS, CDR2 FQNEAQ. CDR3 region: CASSLIDGGGELFF. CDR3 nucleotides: TGTGCCAGCAGCTTAATCGACGGGGGCGGGGAGCTGTTTTTT.

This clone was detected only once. The CDR3 spells CASSLRLAGGLGNEQFF. The CDR3 bases are TGTGCCAGCAGCCTTCGACTAGCGGGGGGTTTAGGCAATGAGCAGTTCTTC. The chain couples TRBV5-4 to TRBJ2-1; TRBD2 agrees at 13 bases. The V gene's germline CDR1 is SGHNT and CDR2 YYREEE (reference sequence). The CDR3 loop spans 17 amino acids. After removal of 4 bases from V and 6 bases from J, the junction contained 10 bases not matched to a gene. Together with reference TRBV5-4 and TRBJ2-1, the CDR3 gives the full variable domain: ETGVTQSPTHLIKTRGQQVTLRCSSQSGHNTVSWYQQALGQGPQFIFQYYREEENGRGNFPPRFSGLQFPNYSSELNVNALELDDSALYLCASSLRLAGGLGNEQFFGPGTRLTVL.

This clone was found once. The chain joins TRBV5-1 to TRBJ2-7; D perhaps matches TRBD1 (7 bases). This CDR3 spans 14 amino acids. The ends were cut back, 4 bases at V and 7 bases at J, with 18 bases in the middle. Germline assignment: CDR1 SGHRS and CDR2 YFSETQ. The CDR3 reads CASSQGGGSREQYF. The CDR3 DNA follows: TGCGCCAGCAGCCAGGGGGGCGGGTCGAGAGAGCAGTACTTC.

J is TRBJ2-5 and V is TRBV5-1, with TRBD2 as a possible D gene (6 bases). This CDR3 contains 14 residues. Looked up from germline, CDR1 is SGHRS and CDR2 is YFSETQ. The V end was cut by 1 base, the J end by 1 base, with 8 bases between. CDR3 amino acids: CASSLKGLQETQYF. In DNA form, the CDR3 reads TGCGCCAGCAGCTTGAAGGGACTCCAAGAGACCCAGTACTTC.

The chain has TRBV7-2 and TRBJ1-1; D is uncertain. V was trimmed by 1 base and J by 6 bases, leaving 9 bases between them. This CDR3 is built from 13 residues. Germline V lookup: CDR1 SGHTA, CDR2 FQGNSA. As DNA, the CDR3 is TGTGCCAGCAGCTTAGACGGCGGGTCTGAAGCTTTCTTT. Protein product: CASSLDGGSEAFF.

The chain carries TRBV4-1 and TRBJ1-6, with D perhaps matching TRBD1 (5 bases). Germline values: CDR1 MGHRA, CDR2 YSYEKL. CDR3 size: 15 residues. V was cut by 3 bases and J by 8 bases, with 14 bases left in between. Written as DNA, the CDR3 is TGCGCCAGCAGCCAGGATTGGACAACGGATTCACCCCTCCACTTT. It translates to CASSQDWTTDSPLHF.

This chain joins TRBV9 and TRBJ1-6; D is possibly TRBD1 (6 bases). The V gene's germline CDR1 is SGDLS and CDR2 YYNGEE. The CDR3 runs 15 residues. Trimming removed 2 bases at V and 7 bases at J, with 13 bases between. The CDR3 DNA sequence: TGTGCCAGCAGCGTCGGGACACCAGGAAATTCACCCCTCCACTTT. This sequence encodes CASSVGTPGNSPLHF.

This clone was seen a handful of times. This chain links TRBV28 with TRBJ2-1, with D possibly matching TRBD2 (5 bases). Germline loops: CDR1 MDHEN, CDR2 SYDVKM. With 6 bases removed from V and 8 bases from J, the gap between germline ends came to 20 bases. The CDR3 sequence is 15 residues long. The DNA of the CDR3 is TGTGCCAGCAGCCTTGTGGGTGCGGAGGACGATGAGCAGTTCTTC. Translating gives CASSLVGAEDDEQFF.

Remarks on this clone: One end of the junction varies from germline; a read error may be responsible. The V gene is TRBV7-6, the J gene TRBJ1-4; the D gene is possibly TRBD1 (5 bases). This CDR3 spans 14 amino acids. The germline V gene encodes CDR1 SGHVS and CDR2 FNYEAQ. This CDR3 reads CASSLGTFNDKLFF. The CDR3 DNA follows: TGTGCCAGCAGCTTAGGGACATTTAATGATAAACTGTTTTTT. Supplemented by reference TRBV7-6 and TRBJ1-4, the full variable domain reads GAGVSQSPRYKVTKRGQDVALRCDPISGHVSLYWYRQALGQGPEFLTYFNYEAQQDKSGLPNDRFSAERPEGSISTLTIQRTEQRDSAMYRCASSLGTFNDKLFFGSGTQLSVL.

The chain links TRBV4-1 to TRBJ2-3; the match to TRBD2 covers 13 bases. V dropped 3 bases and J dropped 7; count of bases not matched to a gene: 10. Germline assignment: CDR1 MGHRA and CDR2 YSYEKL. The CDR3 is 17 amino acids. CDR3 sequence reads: CASSQELAGGLLNTQYF. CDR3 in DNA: TGCGCCAGCAGCCAGGAACTAGCGGGGGGGCTTTTGAATACGCAGTATTTT.

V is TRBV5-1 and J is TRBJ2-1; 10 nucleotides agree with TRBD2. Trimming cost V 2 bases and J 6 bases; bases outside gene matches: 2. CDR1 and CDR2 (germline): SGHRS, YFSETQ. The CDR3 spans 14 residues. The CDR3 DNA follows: TGCGCCAGCAGCTTAAGACTAGCGGGCAATGAGCAGTTCTTC. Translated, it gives CASSLRLAGNEQFF. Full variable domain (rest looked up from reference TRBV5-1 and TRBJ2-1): KAGVTQTPRYLIKTRGQQVTLSCSPISGHRSVSWYQQTPGQGLQFLFEYFSETQRNKGNFPGRFSGRQFSNSRSEMNVSTLELGDSALYLCASSLRLAGNEQFFGPGTRLTVL.

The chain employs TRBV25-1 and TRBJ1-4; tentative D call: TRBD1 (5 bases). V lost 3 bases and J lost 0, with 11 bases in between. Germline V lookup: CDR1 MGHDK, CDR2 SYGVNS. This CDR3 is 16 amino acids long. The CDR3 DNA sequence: TGTGCCAGCAGTGACTCTACAGGCGCAACTAATGAAAAACTGTTTTTT. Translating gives CASSDSTGATNEKLFF. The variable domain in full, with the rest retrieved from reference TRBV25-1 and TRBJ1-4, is EADIYQTPRYLVIGTGKKITLECSQTMGHDKMYWYQQDPGMELHLIHYSYGVNSTEKGDLSSESTVSRIRTEHFPLTLESARPSHTSQYLCASSDSTGATNEKLFFGSGTQLSVL.

For the CDR3, the DNA is TGTGCCAGCAGCTTAGTTGTGGGAGTTGGCAATGAGCAGTTCTTC. This codes for CASSLVVGVGNEQFF. V usage is TRBV7-2 and J usage is TRBJ2-1, with D maybe TRBD2 (5 bases). Germline values: CDR1 SGHTA, CDR2 FQGNSA. The CDR3 consists of 15 residues. Trimming removed 1 base from V and 6 bases from J, with 13 bases in between.

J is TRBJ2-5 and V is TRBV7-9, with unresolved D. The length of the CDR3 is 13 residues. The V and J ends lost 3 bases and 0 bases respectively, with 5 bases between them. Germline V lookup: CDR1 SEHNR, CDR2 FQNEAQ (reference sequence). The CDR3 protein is CASSLGHQETQYF. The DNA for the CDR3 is TGTGCCAGCAGCTTGGGCCACCAAGAGACCCAGTACTTC.

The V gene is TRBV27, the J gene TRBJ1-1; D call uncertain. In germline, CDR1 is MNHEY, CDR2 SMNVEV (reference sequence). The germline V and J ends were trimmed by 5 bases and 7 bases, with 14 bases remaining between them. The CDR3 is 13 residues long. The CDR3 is CASSQGPSLEAFF. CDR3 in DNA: TGTGCCAGCAGTCAAGGCCCTAGCCTTGAAGCTTTCTTT.

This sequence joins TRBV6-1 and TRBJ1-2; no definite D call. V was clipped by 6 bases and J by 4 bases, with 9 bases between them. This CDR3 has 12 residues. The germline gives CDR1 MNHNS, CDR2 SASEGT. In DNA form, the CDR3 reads TGTGCCAGCAGAACTCTAGGCTATGGCTACACCTTC. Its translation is CASRTLGYGYTF.

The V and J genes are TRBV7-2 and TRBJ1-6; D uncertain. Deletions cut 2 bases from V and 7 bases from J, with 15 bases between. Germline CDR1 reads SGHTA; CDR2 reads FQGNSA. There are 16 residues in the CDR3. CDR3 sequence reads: CASSLRPGSLNSPLHF. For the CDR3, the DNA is TGTGCCAGCAGCTTACGGCCGGGGTCGCTAAATTCACCCCTCCACTTT. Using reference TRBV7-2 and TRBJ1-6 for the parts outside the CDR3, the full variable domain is GAGVSQSPSNKVTEKGKDVELRCDPISGHTALYWYRQSLGQGLEFLIYFQGNSAPDKSGLPSDRFSAERTGGSVSTLTIQRTQQEDSAVYLCASSLRPGSLNSPLHFGNGTRLTVT.

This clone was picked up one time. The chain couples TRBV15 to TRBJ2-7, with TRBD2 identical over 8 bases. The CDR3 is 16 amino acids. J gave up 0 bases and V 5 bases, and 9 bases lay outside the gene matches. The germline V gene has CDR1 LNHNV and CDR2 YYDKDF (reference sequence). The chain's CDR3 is CATSEPGGRSSYEQYF. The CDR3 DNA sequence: TGTGCCACCAGCGAGCCGGGCGGGAGGTCCTCCTACGAGCAGTACTTC.